The 13 T cell receptor beta chains below all came from one sample that was sequenced in a study of PD-1 blockade in classical Hodgkin lymphoma. Clones were sequenced by immunoSEQ multiplex PCR, and TCRdb holds only the in-frame ones, with some missing. The sample includes approximately 17,000 clones, about 93% seen only once; the top ten take around 7%. This sample's time point: newly diagnosed, previously untreated cHL patient sample. Sequencing input: peripheral blood mononuclear cells (PBMCs). These receptor sequences come from a human donor with classical Hodgkin lymphoma.

The chain carries TRBV25-1 and TRBJ2-5, with 7 bases fitting TRBD2. The length of the CDR3 is 17 residues. Per germline, CDR1 MGHDK and CDR2 SYGVNS. V was clipped by 6 bases and J by 4 bases; unmatched bases: 17. The CDR3 here is CASSQKLGGEGPETQYF. DNA of the CDR3: TGTGCCAGCAGCCAAAAATTGGGGGGGGAGGGCCCAGAGACCCAGTACTTC.

This chain links TRBV10-3 with TRBJ1-1; D is undetermined. CDR3 size: 14 residues. The ends were cut back, 2 bases at V and 0 bases at J, with 7 bases in the middle. Germline CDR1 ENHRY, CDR2 SYGVKD. The CDR3 loop reads CAISEGLMNTEAFF. Written as DNA, the CDR3 is TGTGCCATCAGTGAGGGCCTAATGAACACTGAAGCTTTCTTT.

This chain links TRBV5-5 with TRBJ2-1; no clear D. The CDR3 extends over 15 amino acids. Trimming removed 0 bases from V and 7 bases from J, with 14 bases in between. CDR1 SGHKS and CDR2 YYEKEE come from the germline V gene (reference sequence). DNA of the CDR3: TGTGCCAGCAGCTTGGCCATCCTAGTCTCAAATGAGCAGTTCTTC. Amino acids: CASSLAILVSNEQFF. The variable domain in full, completed from reference TRBV5-5 and TRBJ2-1, reads DAGVTQSPTHLIKTRGQQVTLRCSPISGHKSVSWYQQVLGQGPQFIFQYYEKEERGRGNFPDRFSARQFPNYSSELNVNALLLGDSALYLCASSLAILVSNEQFFGPGTRLTVL.

The CDR3 loop reads CASSDSLGGAGELFF. The CDR3 coding sequence is TGTGCCAGCAGTGACTCCTTGGGCGGGGCCGGGGAGCTGTTTTTT. This chain joins TRBV6-4 and TRBJ2-2; a possible D gene is TRBD2 (6 bases). This CDR3 is 15 amino acids long. V was cut by 0 bases and J by 6 bases, with 11 bases left in between. Looked up from germline, CDR1 is MRHNA and CDR2 is SNTAGT.

This chain joins TRBV30 and TRBJ1-1, with a tentative D call TRBD1 (6 bases). CDR3 length: 13 residues. CDR1 is GTSNPN, CDR2 SVGIG, per germline (reference sequence). The ends were cut back, 5 bases at V and 3 bases at J, with 13 bases in the middle. For the CDR3, the DNA is TGTGCCTGGTCGTACAGGGCGGACACTGAAGCTTTCTTT. Its translation is CAWSYRADTEAFF.

The V gene is TRBV7-9, the J gene TRBJ1-5; 7 bases line up with TRBD1. The germline gives CDR1 SEHNR, CDR2 FQNEAQ (reference sequence). The CDR3 runs to 15 residues. Unmatched junction bases numbered 9, after V lost 5 bases and J lost 5 bases. CDR3 amino acids: CASSAAGQSYQPQHF. The CDR3 DNA sequence: TGTGCCAGCAGCGCCGCGGGACAGAGCTATCAGCCCCAGCATTTT.

J is TRBJ1-1 and V is TRBV19; possibly TRBD1 for D (6 bases). Trimming left V 4 bases short and J 5 bases short, with 11 bases between. The germline CDR1 and CDR2 sequences are LNHDA and SQIVND (reference sequence). The CDR3 contains 13 residues. DNA of the CDR3: TGTGCCAGTAGTAGGAACAGGGATACTGAAGCTTTCTTT. Amino acid sequence: CASSRNRDTEAFF.

The chain joins TRBV7-2 to TRBJ1-2, with D unclear. Trimming left V 5 bases short and J 3 bases short, with 10 bases between. The germline V gene has CDR1 SGHTA and CDR2 FQGNSA. The CDR3 totals 13 residues. CDR3 sequence reads: CASSTNRDYGYTF. The CDR3 DNA follows: TGTGCCAGCAGCACCAACAGAGACTATGGCTACACCTTC.

The V gene is TRBV19, the J gene TRBJ1-1, with D unresolved. Trimming removed 2 bases from V and 2 bases from J, with 6 bases in between. CDR3 size: 13 residues. From germline, CDR1 is LNHDA and CDR2 SQIVND (reference sequence). Here the CDR3 reads CASSIPINTEAFF. The CDR3 coding sequence is TGTGCCAGTAGTATACCCATAAACACTGAAGCTTTCTTT. The complete variable domain, with remaining parts taken from reference TRBV19 and TRBJ1-1, reads DGGITQSPKYLFRKEGQNVTLSCEQNLNHDAMYWYRQDPGQGLRLIYYSQIVNDFQKGDIAEGYSVSREKKESFPLTVTSAQKNPTAFYLCASSIPINTEAFFGQGTRLTVV.

J is TRBJ1-6 and V is TRBV27; no firm D call. Germline values: CDR1 MNHEY, CDR2 SMNVEV (reference sequence). Trimming removed 3 bases at V and 0 bases at J, with 6 bases between. This CDR3 region has 15 residues. For the CDR3, the DNA is TGTGCCAGCAGTTTCTCGAGCTCCTATAATTCACCCCTCCACTTT. Translated, it gives CASSFSSSYNSPLHF.

This chain joins TRBV19 and TRBJ1-1, with TRBD1 matching 8 bases. The CDR3 runs 14 residues. The V segment lost 6 bases and the J segment 1 base; nucleotides outside the gene matches: 4. Per the germline V gene, CDR1 is LNHDA and CDR2 is SQIVND (reference sequence). In DNA, the CDR3 is TGTGCCAGTAGCCTCGGACAGGGGAACACTGAAGCTTTCTTT. Translated: CASSLGQGNTEAFF.

The V and J genes are TRBV19 and TRBJ1-5; tentative D call: TRBD1 (6 bases). The CDR3 sequence is 14 residues long. Germline V gene sequence: CDR1 LNHDA, CDR2 SQIVND (reference sequence). V was clipped by 5 bases and J by 4 bases, with 12 bases between them. CDR3 sequence (DNA): TGTGCCAGTAGTTCAGGGGTCACTAATCAGCCCCAGCATTTT. Protein: CASSSGVTNQPQHF.

The J gene is TRBJ2-5, the V gene TRBV7-9, with 8 nucleotides matching TRBD2. This CDR3 comprises 15 residues. Trimming took 5 bases from V and 5 from J; bases not matched to a gene: 10. Looked up from germline, CDR1 is SEHNR and CDR2 is FQNEAQ (reference sequence). CDR3 sequence (DNA): TGTGCCAGCAGCCCGGGGATAGCGGGATTTGAGACCCAGTACTTC. As protein: CASSPGIAGFETQYF. The full variable domain, its missing parts supplied by reference TRBV7-9 and TRBJ2-5, is DTGVSQNPRHKITKRGQNVTFRCDPISEHNRLYWYRQTLGQGPEFLTYFQNEAQLEKSRLLSDRFSAERPKGSFSTLEIQRTEQGDSAMYLCASSPGIAGFETQYFGPGTRLLVL.